A single sample is the source of the 4 T cell receptor beta chains below, sequenced in a study of T-cell memory formation after mild COVID-19. TCRdb re-analysed the 5' RACE reads in MiXCR, keeping a single row per CDR3 protein. The table includes 470,000 or so distinct CDR3 sequences, roughly 18% detected once. The sample taken for sequencing was PBMCs or a T cell subset sorted from them (not recorded which). These receptors came from an adult woman who had mild COVID-19 (a few samples of this study predate the infection). Cell type and time point are not known.

The chain recombines TRBV12-3 or TRBV12-4 with TRBJ2-1, with 11 bases matching TRBD2. Trimming at V came to 7 bases and at J to 10 bases, leaving 12 bases not matched to a gene. This CDR3 spans 15 amino acids. CDR3 residues: CASTQTSGAQSEQFF. CDR3 nucleotides: TGTGCCAGCACCCAGACTAGCGGGGCCCAGAGCGAGCAGTTCTTC.

This clonotype was found a few times. The junction departs from the called germline gene at one end, perhaps through a read error. The chain joins TRBV7-7 to TRBJ2-3; perhaps TRBD1 as D (6 bases). The CDR3 runs to 14 residues. The germline CDR1 and CDR2 sequences are SSHAT and FNYEAQ (reference sequence). The CDR3 protein is CASSQTGHTDTQYF. Written as DNA, the CDR3 is TGTGCTAGCAGCCAGACAGGCCACACAGATACGCAGTATTTT.

This clonotype was picked up a small number of times. The rearrangement joins TRBV7-9 to TRBJ2-7; 15 nucleotides align to TRBD2. V shed 5 bases and J 0 bases; nucleotides not matched to a gene: 5. CDR1 is SEHNR, CDR2 FQNEAQ, per germline (reference sequence). This CDR3 has 17 residues. As DNA, the CDR3 is TGTGCCAGCAGCCCAGGACTAGCGGGGGGGAGCTCCTACGAGCAGTACTTC. Amino acid sequence: CASSPGLAGGSSYEQYF.

In this sample, this clonotype turned up a few times. V and J are TRBV5-1 and TRBJ1-4; 8 nucleotides match TRBD1. The ends lost 1 base at V and 5 bases at J; junction bases unmatched: 1. CDR1 and CDR2 from the germline V gene are SGHRS and YFSETQ. The CDR3 is made up of 14 amino acids. The CDR3 nucleotides are TGCGCCAGCAGCTTGAGGACAGGGAATGAAAAACTGTTTTTT. Translation gives CASSLRTGNEKLFF. Complete variable domain (other parts from reference TRBV5-1 and TRBJ1-4): KAGVTQTPRYLIKTRGQQVTLSCSPISGHRSVSWYQQTPGQGLQFLFEYFSETQRNKGNFPGRFSGRQFSNSRSEMNVSTLELGDSALYLCASSLRTGNEKLFFGSGTQLSVL.